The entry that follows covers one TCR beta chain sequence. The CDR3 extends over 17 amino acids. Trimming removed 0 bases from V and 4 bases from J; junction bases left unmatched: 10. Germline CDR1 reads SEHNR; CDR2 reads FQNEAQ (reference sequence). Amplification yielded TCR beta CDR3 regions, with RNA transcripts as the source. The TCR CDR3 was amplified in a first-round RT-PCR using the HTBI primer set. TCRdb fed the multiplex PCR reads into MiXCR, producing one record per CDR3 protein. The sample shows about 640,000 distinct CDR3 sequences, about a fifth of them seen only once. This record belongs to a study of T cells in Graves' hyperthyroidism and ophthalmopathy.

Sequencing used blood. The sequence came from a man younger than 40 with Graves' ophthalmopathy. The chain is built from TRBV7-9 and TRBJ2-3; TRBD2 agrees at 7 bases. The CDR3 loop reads CASSLALGEGLADTQYF. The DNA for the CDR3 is TGTGCCAGCAGCTTAGCGCTGGGGGAGGGGCTGGCAGATACGCAGTATTTT.